This paragraph reports one T cell receptor beta chain. Its antigen is still unknown. The missing CDR3 end, 3 residues past where the read stops, is filled in from the germline J gene. Prevalent HPV16 infections were excluded; only incident single HPV16 infections included. The sample originates from a study of T cells in women clearing cervical HPV infection. Turning to the study itself: Controls' single incident HPV16 infection cleared within 12 months without precancer. Study outcomes and limitations: Cases carried less TRBV6-7 than controls: roughly 0.12% versus 0.17%.

Libraries were prepared by immunoSEQ multiplex PCR; TCRdb keeps only in-frame clonotypes and omits some of them. Found here are 31,000 or so clones; the top ten clones hold 3.5% to 4.5%. Germline V gives CDR1 DFQATT, CDR2 SNEGSKA (reference sequence). The CDR3 totals 13 residues. Losses at the gene ends were 4 bases for V and 6 bases for J; bases not matched to a gene: 1. This sequence was found in a woman aged 18 to 75 with a cervical HPV16 infection that either progressed to CIN3+ or cleared (not recorded which). Specimen: blood buffy coat. This rearrangement joins TRBV20-1 to TRBJ2-3, with 13 bases that match TRBD2. The CDR3 bases that were read are TGCAGTGCTATGACTAGCGGGAGGGATACG. It yields the protein CSAMTSGRDT. In full, the CDR3 is CSAMTSGRDTQYF.